This T cell receptor (beta chain) was documented in a study of OX40 agonist ivuxolimab in advanced cancers. Clones were read by immunoSEQ multiplex PCR, and TCRdb kept only the in-frame ones, dropping some. The sample includes about 79,000 clones, approximately 90% of them seen just once. V was clipped by 5 bases and J by 4 bases, with 12 bases between them. This CDR3 is built from 14 residues. Germline lookup yields CDR1 MNHEY and CDR2 SMNVEV (reference sequence). Whole-study results and caveats: With doses of 0.1 to 3.0 mg/kg, CD4+ and CD8+ blood T cells had undergone clonal expansion by week 6. CD8+ T cells showed, on average, more clonal expansion than CD4+ cells.

To note about this clone: Antigen: not known.

This sequence joins TRBV27 and TRBJ1-5; no definite D call. The clonotype originates from an adult with an advanced solid tumor such as melanoma, head and neck, liver or kidney cancer. The specimen comprised CD4+ or CD8+ T cells sorted from blood, sampled in a trial of the OX40 agonist ivuxolimab. The CDR3 loop reads CASSKPGANQPQHF. For the CDR3, the DNA is TGTGCCAGCAGTAAACCGGGAGCGAATCAGCCCCAGCATTTT.